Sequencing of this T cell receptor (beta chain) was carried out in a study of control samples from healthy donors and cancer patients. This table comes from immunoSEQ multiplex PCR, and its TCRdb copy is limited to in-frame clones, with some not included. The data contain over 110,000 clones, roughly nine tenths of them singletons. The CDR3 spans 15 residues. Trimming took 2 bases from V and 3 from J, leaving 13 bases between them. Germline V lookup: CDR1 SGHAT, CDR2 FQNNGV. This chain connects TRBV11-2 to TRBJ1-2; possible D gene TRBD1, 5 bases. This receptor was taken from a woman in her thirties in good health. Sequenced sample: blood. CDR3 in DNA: TGTGCCAGCAGCTTAACCCCAGGGTCCCACTATGGCTACACCTTC. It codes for CASSLTPGSHYGYTF. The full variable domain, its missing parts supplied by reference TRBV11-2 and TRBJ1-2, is EAGVAQSPRYKIIEKRQSVAFWCNPISGHATLYWYQQILGQGPKLLIQFQNNGVVDDSQLPKDRFSAERLKGVDSTLKIQPAKLEDSAVYLCASSLTPGSHYGYTFGSGTRLTVV.